The TCR beta chain under discussion was sequenced for a study of shared clonotypes between healthy human individuals. Study context: Aged between 18 and 49, the donors were two women and a few men. Per donor, CD8 memory used one plate, CD8 naive used two, CD4 memory used three and CD4 naive used three.

Genomic DNA per cell subset filled all wells of several immunoSEQ plates. TCRdb's copy holds only in-frame clones and misses some; the assay was immunoSEQ multiplex PCR. The data hold more than 2,000,000 clones, with more than 85% observed a single time. The V gene lost 7 bases and the J gene lost 2 bases, with 14 bases spanning the gap. CDR1 and CDR2 from the germline V gene are MNHNS and SASEGT. The CDR3 covers 14 residues. This receptor was obtained from a man between 18 and 29 years old in good health. Some clones in this sample may be carry-over from other donors' samples. The chain couples TRBV6-1 to TRBJ2-5; D is perhaps TRBD1 (6 bases). Sequencing was done on a sample of naive CD4+ T cells from PBMCs. Subset denoted: CD45RA+ positively selected. CDR3 DNA: TGTGCCAGCACCTATCGGGACACACAAGAGACCCAGTACTTC. It is translated as CASTYRDTQETQYF.